The next 5 T cell receptor beta chains were all read from a single sample in a study of T cell repertoires in ileal Crohn's disease. TCRdb's copy holds only in-frame clones and misses some; the assay was immunoSEQ multiplex PCR. The sample records about 13,000 clones, just under 80% being singletons. The time point: neoterminal ileum biopsy at postoperative endoscopy, about 6 months after surgery. Sequencing was carried out using ileal tissue. These receptors were obtained from an adult with Crohn's disease.

Here the CDR3 DNA reads TGTGCCAGCAGTCTAAGACAGGTAGAGACCCAGTACTTC. Its translation: CASSLRQVETQYF. The chain uses TRBV14 and TRBJ2-5; D is possibly TRBD1 (6 bases). Trimming cost V 6 bases and J 4 bases, with 12 bases left between them. Germline V gives CDR1 SGHDN, CDR2 FVKESK. The CDR3 is made up of 13 amino acids.

V gene TRBV5-6 combines with J gene TRBJ2-5, with no clear D. The CDR3 covers 12 residues. V lost 0 bases and J lost 5, with 5 bases in between. From germline, CDR1 is SGHDT and CDR2 YYEEEE. CDR3 sequence: CASSLARETQYF. DNA for the CDR3: TGTGCCAGCAGCTTGGCTAGGGAGACCCAGTACTTC.

V gene TRBV6-1 combines with J gene TRBJ1-3, with D unresolved. V was pared by 3 bases and J by 0 bases, with 6 bases between. CDR3 size: 14 residues. Germline V lookup: CDR1 MNHNS, CDR2 SASEGT. For the CDR3, the DNA is TGTGCCAGCAGTGACCCTTTCTCTGGAAACACCATATATTTT. It translates to CASSDPFSGNTIYF.

This clone turned up a few times. This chain uses TRBV6-5 with TRBJ1-3; 7 positions match TRBD1. The CDR3 consists of 15 residues. From germline, CDR1 is MNHEY and CDR2 SVGAGI. The ends lost 5 bases at V and 4 bases at J; junction bases unmatched: 8. The CDR3 bases are TGTGCCAGCAGTGCCTCCGGGACAGCCGGAAACACCATATATTTT. Translated: CASSASGTAGNTIYF.

J is TRBJ2-7 and V is TRBV6-1; the match to TRBD1 covers 9 bases. The CDR3 sequence is 13 residues long. Germline V CDR1 and CDR2: MNHNS, SASEGT. Trimming at V came to 6 bases and at J to 4 bases, leaving 4 bases not matched to a gene. The chain's CDR3 is CASRTGGIYEQYF. CDR3 bases: TGTGCCAGCAGGACAGGGGGGATTTACGAGCAGTACTTC.